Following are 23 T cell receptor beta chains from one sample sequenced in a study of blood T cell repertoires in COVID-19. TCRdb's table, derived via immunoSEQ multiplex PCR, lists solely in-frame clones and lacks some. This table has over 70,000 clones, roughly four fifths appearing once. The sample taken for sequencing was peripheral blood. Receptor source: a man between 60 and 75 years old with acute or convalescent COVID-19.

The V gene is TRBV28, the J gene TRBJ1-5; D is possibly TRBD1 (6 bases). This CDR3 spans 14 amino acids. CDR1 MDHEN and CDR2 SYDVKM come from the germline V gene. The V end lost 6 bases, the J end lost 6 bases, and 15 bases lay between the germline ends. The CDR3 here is CASREGGESQPQHF. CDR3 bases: TGTGCCAGCAGGGAGGGGGGGGAAAGTCAGCCCCAGCATTTT.

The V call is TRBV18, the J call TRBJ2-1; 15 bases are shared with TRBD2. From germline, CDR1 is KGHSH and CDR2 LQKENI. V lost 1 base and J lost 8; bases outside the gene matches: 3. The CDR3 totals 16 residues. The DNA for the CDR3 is TGTGCCAGCTCACCACGGACTAGCGGGGGGGCCGATGAGCAGTTCTTC. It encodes CASSPRTSGGADEQFF.

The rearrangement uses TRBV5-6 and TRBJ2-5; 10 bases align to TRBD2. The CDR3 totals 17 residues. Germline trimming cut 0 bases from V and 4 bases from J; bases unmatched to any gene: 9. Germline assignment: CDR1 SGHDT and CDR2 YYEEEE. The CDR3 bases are TGTGCCAGCAGCTTGGGGGTAGCGGGGGGCAGGATAGAGACCCAGTACTTC. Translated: CASSLGVAGGRIETQYF. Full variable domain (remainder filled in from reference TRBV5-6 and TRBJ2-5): DAGVTQSPTHLIKTRGQQVTLRCSPKSGHDTVSWYQQALGQGPQFIFQYYEEEERQRGNFPDRFSGHQFPNYSSELNVNALLLGDSALYLCASSLGVAGGRIETQYFGPGTRLLVL.

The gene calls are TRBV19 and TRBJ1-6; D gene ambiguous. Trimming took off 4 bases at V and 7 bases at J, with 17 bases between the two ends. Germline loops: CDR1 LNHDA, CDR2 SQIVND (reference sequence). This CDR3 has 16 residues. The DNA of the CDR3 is TGTGCCAGTAGTACCCAGTCGGGGTCTGGGAATTCACCCCTCCACTTT. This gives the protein CASSTQSGSGNSPLHF.

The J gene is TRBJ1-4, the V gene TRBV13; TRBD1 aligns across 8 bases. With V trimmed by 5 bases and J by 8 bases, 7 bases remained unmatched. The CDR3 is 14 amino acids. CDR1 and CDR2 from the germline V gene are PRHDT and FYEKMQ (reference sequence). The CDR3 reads CASSARTGLEKLFF. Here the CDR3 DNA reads TGTGCCAGCAGCGCCAGGACAGGGTTAGAAAAACTGTTTTTT.

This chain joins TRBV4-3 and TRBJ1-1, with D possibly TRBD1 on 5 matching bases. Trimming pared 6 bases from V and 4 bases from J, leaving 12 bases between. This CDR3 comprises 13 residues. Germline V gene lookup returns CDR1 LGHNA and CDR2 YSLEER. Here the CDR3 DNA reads TGCGCCAGCAGTCGCGACGGGGGCACTGAAGCTTTCTTT. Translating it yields CASSRDGGTEAFF.

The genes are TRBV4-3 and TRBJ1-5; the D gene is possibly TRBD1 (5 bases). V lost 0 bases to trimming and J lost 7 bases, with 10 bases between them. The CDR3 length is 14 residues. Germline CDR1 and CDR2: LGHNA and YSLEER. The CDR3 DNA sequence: TGCGCCAGCAGCCAAGAGGGGCGCGGCCAGCCCCAGCATTTT. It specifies CASSQEGRGQPQHF.

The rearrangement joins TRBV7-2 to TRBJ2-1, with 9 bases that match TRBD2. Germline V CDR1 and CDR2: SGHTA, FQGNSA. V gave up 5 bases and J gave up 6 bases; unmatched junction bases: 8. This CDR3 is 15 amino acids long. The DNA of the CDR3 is TGTGCCAGCAGCCTCGGGACTAGCCGAGCCAATGAGCAGTTCTTC. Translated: CASSLGTSRANEQFF. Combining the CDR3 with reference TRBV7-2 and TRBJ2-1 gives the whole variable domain GAGVSQSPSNKVTEKGKDVELRCDPISGHTALYWYRQSLGQGLEFLIYFQGNSAPDKSGLPSDRFSAERTGGSVSTLTIQRTQQEDSAVYLCASSLGTSRANEQFFGPGTRLTVL.

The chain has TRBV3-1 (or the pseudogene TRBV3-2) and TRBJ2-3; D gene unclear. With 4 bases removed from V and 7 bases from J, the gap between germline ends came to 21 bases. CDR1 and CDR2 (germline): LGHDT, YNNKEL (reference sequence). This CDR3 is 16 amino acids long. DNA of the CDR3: TGTGCCAGCAGCCTTCACGACTTTATTACGGCAAATACGCAGTATTTT. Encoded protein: CASSLHDFITANTQYF.

The CDR3 nucleotides are TGTGCCAGCACTTCCACCGGGGAGCTGTTTTTT. Amino acids: CASTSTGELFF. The chain couples TRBV6-1 to TRBJ2-2; no clear D. The germline V gene encodes CDR1 MNHNS and CDR2 SASEGT. The CDR3 covers 11 residues. The V end was cut by 7 bases, the J end by 4 bases, with 4 bases between.

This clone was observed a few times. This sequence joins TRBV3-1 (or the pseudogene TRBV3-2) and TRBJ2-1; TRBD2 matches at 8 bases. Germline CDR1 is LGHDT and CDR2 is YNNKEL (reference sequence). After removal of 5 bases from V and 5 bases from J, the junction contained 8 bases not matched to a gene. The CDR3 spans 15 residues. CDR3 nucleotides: TGTGCCAGCAGCTTAGGGGCAGCGGGGGACAATGAGCAGTTCTTC. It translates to CASSLGAAGDNEQFF.

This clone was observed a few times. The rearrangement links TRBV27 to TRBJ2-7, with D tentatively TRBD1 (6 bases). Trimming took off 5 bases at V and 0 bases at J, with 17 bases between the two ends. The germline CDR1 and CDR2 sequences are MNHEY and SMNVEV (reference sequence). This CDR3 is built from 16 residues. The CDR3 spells CASSPQPDSFSYEQYF. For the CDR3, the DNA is TGTGCCAGCAGTCCACAACCGGACAGTTTCTCCTACGAGCAGTACTTC.

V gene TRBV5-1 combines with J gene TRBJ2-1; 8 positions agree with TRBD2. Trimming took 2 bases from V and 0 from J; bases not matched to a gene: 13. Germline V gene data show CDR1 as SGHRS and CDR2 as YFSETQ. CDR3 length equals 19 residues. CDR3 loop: CASSFPASRTSLSYNEQFF. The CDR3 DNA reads TGCGCCAGCAGCTTCCCGGCTAGCCGGACTAGCCTCTCCTACAATGAGCAGTTCTTC.

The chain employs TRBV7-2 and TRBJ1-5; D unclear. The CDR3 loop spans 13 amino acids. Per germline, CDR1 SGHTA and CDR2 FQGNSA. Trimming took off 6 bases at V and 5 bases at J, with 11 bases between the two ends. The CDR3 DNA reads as TGTGCCAGCAGGAGGGTTATGGATCAGCCCCAGCATTTT. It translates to CASRRVMDQPQHF. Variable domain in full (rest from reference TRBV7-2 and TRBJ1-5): GAGVSQSPSNKVTEKGKDVELRCDPISGHTALYWYRQSLGQGLEFLIYFQGNSAPDKSGLPSDRFSAERTGGSVSTLTIQRTQQEDSAVYLCASRRVMDQPQHFGDGTRLSIL.

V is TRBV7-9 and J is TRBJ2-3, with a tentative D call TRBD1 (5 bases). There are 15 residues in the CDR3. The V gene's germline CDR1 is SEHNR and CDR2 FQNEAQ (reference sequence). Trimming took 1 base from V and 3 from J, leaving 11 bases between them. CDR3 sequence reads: CASSLVQGGTDTQYF. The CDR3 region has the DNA TGTGCCAGCAGCTTAGTGCAGGGTGGGACAGATACGCAGTATTTT.

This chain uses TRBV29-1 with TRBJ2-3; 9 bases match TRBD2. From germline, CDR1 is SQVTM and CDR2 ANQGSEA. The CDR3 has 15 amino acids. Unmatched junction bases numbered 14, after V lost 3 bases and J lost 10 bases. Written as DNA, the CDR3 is TGCAGCGTTGAGGAGACTAGCGGATCTTTCGGGGCGCAGTATTTT. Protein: CSVEETSGSFGAQYF.

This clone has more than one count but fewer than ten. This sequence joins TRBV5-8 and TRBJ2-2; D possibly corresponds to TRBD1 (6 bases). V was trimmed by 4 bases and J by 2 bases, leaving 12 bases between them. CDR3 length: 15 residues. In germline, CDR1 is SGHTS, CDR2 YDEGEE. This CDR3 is CASSLPRGNTGELFF. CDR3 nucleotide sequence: TGTGCCAGCAGCCTACCCAGGGGTAACACCGGGGAGCTGTTTTTT.

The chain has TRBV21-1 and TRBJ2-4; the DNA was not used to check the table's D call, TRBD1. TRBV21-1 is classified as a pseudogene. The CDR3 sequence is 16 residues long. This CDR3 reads CASGDTGDKDKNIQYF. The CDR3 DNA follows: TGTGCCAGCGGGGATACAGGGGATAAAGACAAAAACATTCAGTACTTC.

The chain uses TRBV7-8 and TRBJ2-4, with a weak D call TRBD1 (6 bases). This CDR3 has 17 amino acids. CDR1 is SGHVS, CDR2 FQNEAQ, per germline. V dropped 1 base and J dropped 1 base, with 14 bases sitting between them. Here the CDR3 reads CASSLGSDQGAKNIQYF. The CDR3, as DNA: TGTGCCAGCAGCTTAGGATCCGACCAGGGGGCCAAAAACATTCAGTACTTC.

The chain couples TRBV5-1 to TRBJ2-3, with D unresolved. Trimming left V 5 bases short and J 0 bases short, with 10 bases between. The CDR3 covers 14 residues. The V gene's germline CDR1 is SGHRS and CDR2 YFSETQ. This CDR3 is CASSVGPSTDTQYF. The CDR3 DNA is TGCGCCAGCAGTGTTGGGCCTAGCACAGATACGCAGTATTTT.

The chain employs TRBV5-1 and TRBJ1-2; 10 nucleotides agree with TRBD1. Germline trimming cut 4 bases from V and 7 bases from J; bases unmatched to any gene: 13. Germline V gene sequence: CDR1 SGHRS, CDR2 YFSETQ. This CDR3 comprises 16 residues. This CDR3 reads CASSLTGQGVKFGYTF. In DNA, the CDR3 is TGCGCCAGCAGCCTGACCGGACAGGGGGTGAAATTTGGCTACACCTTC.

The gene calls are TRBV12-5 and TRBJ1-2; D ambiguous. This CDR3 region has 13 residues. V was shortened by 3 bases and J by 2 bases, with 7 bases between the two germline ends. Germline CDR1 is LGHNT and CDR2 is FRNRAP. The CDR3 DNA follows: TGTGCTAGTGGTTTCTCCGGGAACTATGGCTACACCTTC. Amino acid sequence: CASGFSGNYGYTF.

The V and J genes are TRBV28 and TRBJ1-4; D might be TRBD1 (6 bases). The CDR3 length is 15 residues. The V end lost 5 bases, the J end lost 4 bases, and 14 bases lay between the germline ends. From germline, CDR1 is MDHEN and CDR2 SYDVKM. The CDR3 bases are TGTGCCAGCAGTCTTTCGACAGGATATAATGAAAAACTGTTTTTT. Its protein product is CASSLSTGYNEKLFF.